This entry is about one T cell receptor (beta chain). These data belong to a study of shared clonotypes between healthy human individuals. Trimming shortened V by 5 bases and J by 5 bases, and 10 bases separated the two germline ends. Germline CDR1 is SGHTA and CDR2 is FQGNSA. CDR3 length: 13 amino acids. The donors, all of them Caucasian adults, lived in Nashville, Tennessee. Combining CD45RO+ cells with CCR7-negative CD45RA+ TemRA cells gave CD8 memory. The method was immunoSEQ multiplex PCR; TCRdb's version includes in-frame clones alone and lacks a portion of them. Found here are 110,000 or so clones, around 73% of them singletons; the top ten hold about 22%.

The chain has TRBV7-2 and TRBJ1-5; D might be TRBD1 (5 bases). Sequencing was performed on memory CD8+ T cells sorted from blood. The subset was: CD45RO+ cells pooled with CCR7-negative TemRA cells. This TCR was recovered from a woman between 25 and 40 years old in good health. The CDR3 nucleotides are TGTGCCAGCAGCAGATTCAGGGATCAGCCCCAGCATTTT. Amino acids: CASSRFRDQPQHF.